A selection of T cell receptor beta chains follows, all from one sample in a study of CD8 T cells in ankylosing spondylitis. TCRdb fed the 5' RACE reads into MiXCR, producing one record per CDR3 protein. The sample has about 240,000 distinct CDR3 sequences; roughly a quarter are singletons. Sequenced material: blood, either unsorted or a sorted T cell fraction (not recorded which). These receptors came from a male donor with ankylosing spondylitis or in good health (not recorded which). Each CDR3 is given with its conserved first and last residue. A D gene is named only where the DNA matches it firmly. Clone size is not always given. Where it is, it says once, few, many or a class for expanded clones.

few,TRBD1,TRBJ1-2,TRBV20-1,CSAVNRDRDYGYTF,TGCAGTGCTGTGAACCGGGACAGGGACTATGGCTACACCTTC
few,NA,TRBJ2-7,TRBV6-5,CASSYGAGTREQYF,TGTGCCAGCAGTTACGGTGCAGGGACTCGCGAGCAGTACTTC
many,NA,TRBJ1-6,TRBV7-6,CASSLGPGQPDNSPLHF,TGTGCCAGCAGCTTAGGTCCCGGACAGCCGGATAATTCACCCCTCCACTTT
NA,NA,TRBJ2-4,TRBV29-1,CSVGQVAKNIQYF,TGCAGCGTTGGGCAGGTAGCCAAAAACATTCAGTACTTC
few,NA,TRBJ2-5,TRBV20-1,CSAIRTDQETQYF,TGCAGTGCTATAAGGACAGATCAAGAGACCCAGTACTTC
NA,NA,TRBJ2-3,TRBV10-3,CAISDEGADTQYF,TGTGCCATCAGTGATGAGGGGGCAGATACGCAGTATTTT
many,TRBD1,TRBJ1-1,TRBV29-1,CSVDKGQGKNTEAFF,TGCAGCGTTGATAAGGGACAGGGTAAGAACACTGAAGCTTTCTTT
many,NA,TRBJ2-2,TRBV12-3/TRBV12-4,CASSLLSGGPGELFF,TGTGCCAGCAGTCTGTTATCGGGCGGGCCCGGGGAGCTGTTTTTT
few,TRBD1,TRBJ1-1,TRBV6-1,CASSRDRVNTEAFF,TGTGCCAGCAGCAGAGACAGGGTGAACACTGAAGCTTTCTTT
NA,NA,TRBJ2-3,TRBV15,CATSPGRRLGSDTQYF,TGTGCCACCTCACCGGGCCGCCGACTAGGATCAGATACGCAGTATTTT